A selection of T cell receptor beta chains follows, all from one sample in a study of blood T cell repertoires in COVID-19. The method was immunoSEQ multiplex PCR; TCRdb's version includes in-frame clones alone and lacks a portion of them. Of about 150,000 clones in the sample, 65% to 90% were seen once. Specimen: peripheral blood. The receptors come from a man aged 65 to 85 with acute or convalescent COVID-19. CDR3s leave out the opening cysteine and the closing phenylalanine or tryptophan. Clone size is given for some rows only: seen once, a few or many times, or a class if the clone is expanded.

v_call clone_size cdr3_aa
TRBV12-3/TRBV12-4 once ASTSRTDTQY
TRBV5-1 . ASSLDTIAGGTGELF
TRBV28 . ASSPFSVQYEQY
TRBV27 . ASSLYGSGQETQY
TRBV29-1 few SVGGDAGSPLH
TRBV7-2 once ASSWGTSGRNTGELF
TRBV28 . ASSSTGSGGYT
TRBV6-4 . ASSDVPFPRQANYGYT
TRBV9 . ASSVEGWGLAGGPEENEQF
TRBV5-4 few ASSPGTGLTYNSPLH
TRBV24-1 . ATSDPGASGSYNEQF
TRBV2 . ASSQLAGGTDTQY
TRBV4-3 . ASSLRTSGLYNEQF
TRBV5-1 . ASSLGGGSTDTQY
TRBV7-2 . ASSLALSQETQY
TRBV11-2 . ASRPTSGTYEQY
TRBV19 . ASKTGLSTDTQY
TRBV19 . ASSTDRGLYNEQF
TRBV5-1 . ASSLGAPSGYT
TRBV4-1 . ASSQLPGQTWEQY
TRBV7-3 few ASSSSAPGELF
TRBV5-1 . ASSLSGFTQY
TRBV7-2 . ASSSRGAANTGELF
TRBV9 . ASSVEQGLYTDTQY
TRBV2 . ASREGQPNTEAF
TRBV6-5 . ASNLDRASETQY
TRBV28 . ASSLSGTVNTGELF
TRBV25-1 . ASRDAGTGETGELF
TRBV27 few ASSFGDRFSYEQY
TRBV6-5 . ASSLSGRGTYEQY
TRBV5-1 . ASSLQGMAGNTIY
TRBV6-2/TRBV6-3 . ASSYRGGENTEAF
TRBV7-8 . ASSLRGGGQETQY
TRBV7-2 . ASSFDTGNTIY
TRBV3-1/TRBV3-2 . ASSQIDSYNSPLH
TRBV6-2/TRBV6-3 . ASSYAGTSGYNEQF
TRBV27 . ASSLWEGSPYEQY
TRBV28 . ASSSPSGLTDTQY
TRBV28 . ASSLDVGASTNEQF
TRBV7-9 . ATAWDSNSPLH
TRBV4-2 . ASSQGLGLGEYEQF
TRBV3-1/TRBV3-2 . ASRKQGATGELF
TRBV11-3 . ASSFGGLPETQY
TRBV19 . ASSRTATNEKLF
TRBV2 . ASSWAGGRNTGELF
TRBV29-1 . SARTGWGYGYT
TRBV20-1 . SASFLAAPTQY
TRBV5-4 once ASSSQSGTGGNQPQH